The table lists the clone carrying this TCR beta chain with many counts. What it binds is not known. Trimming took off 4 bases at V and 2 bases at J, with 16 bases between the two ends. This CDR3 comprises 16 residues. The germline V gene has CDR1 MDHEN and CDR2 SYDVKM. These data come from a study of blood T cells in healthy people across ages. The wider study: Template switching picked up about one barcoded beta molecule for each two T cells. Study-wide points: Among T cells, TCR beta diversity per million cells dropped roughly linearly as age rose.

The authors ran a second PCR of 7 to 11 cycles using a sample-barcoded 5' primer and a J-beta primer mix. Through a template-switch adaptor with 12 random nucleotides, each cDNA molecule received a tag. Researchers report that each sample yielded at least 3 million CDR3-containing paired-end reads. MiXCR, applied by TCRdb to the 5' RACE reads, yields one record per CDR3 protein. This table holds over 600,000 distinct CDR3 sequences, about 46% found once. This chain links TRBV28 with TRBJ2-3; D is perhaps TRBD2 (6 bases). Sequences were obtained from blood. The origin of this receptor is an elderly man in good health. The CDR3 sequence is CASSYQAGSYTDTQYF. CDR3 DNA sequence: TGTGCCAGCAGTTACCAAGCGGGTAGCTACACAGATACGCAGTATTTT.